One and the same sample provided the 20 T cell receptor beta chains below, sequenced in a study of siplizumab effects on memory and regulatory T cells. TCRdb's copy holds only in-frame clones and misses some; the assay was immunoSEQ multiplex PCR. The data show some 100,000 clones, just over 90% seen once. The source material was Tregs sorted from blood. Receptor source: a human donor in good health.

This clone was found a few times. The V gene is TRBV5-1, the J gene TRBJ1-3, with TRBD1 identical over 7 bases. Per the germline V gene, CDR1 is SGHRS and CDR2 is YFSETQ. V gave up 4 bases and J gave up 8 bases; unmatched junction bases: 3. The CDR3 is 12 residues long. The CDR3 sequence: CASSEQGDTIYF. The CDR3 nucleotides read TGCGCCAGCAGCGAGCAGGGGGACACCATATATTTT.

This chain uses TRBV20-1 with TRBJ2-3; no reliable D call. The germline CDR1 and CDR2 sequences are DFQATT and SNEGSKA (reference sequence). The germline V and J ends were trimmed by 8 bases and 6 bases, with 6 bases remaining between them. The CDR3 contains 9 residues. The CDR3 sequence: CSFIDTQYF. CDR3 bases: TGCAGTTTTATTGATACGCAGTATTTT.

The rearrangement links TRBV30 to TRBJ2-5; 8 positions match TRBD1. V lost 2 bases, J lost 5 bases, and 7 bases stayed unmatched. Germline V gene data show CDR1 as GTSNPN and CDR2 as SVGIG (reference sequence). This CDR3 has 14 amino acids. DNA of the CDR3: TGTGCCTGGAGTCCCGGCAGGGGGCAGGAGACCCAGTACTTC. This gives the protein CAWSPGRGQETQYF. Looking up the rest from reference TRBV30 and TRBJ2-5 gives the full variable domain: SQTIHQWPATLVQPVGSPLSLECTVEGTSNPNLYWYRQAAGRGLQLLFYSVGIGQISSEVPQNLSASRPQDRQFILSSKKLLLSDSGFYLCAWSPGRGQETQYFGPGTRLLVL.

The J gene is TRBJ2-7, the V gene TRBV7-9, with D perhaps matching TRBD2 (5 bases). CDR1 is SEHNR and CDR2 is FQNEAQ in the germline V gene (reference sequence). The CDR3 is made up of 18 amino acids. V shed 4 bases and J shed 4 bases, with 26 bases lying between them. CDR3 protein: CASSSTILRGGEGYEQYF. The CDR3 bases are TGTGCCAGCAGCTCGACGATTCTTCGGGGTGGGGAAGGATACGAGCAGTACTTC.

A single count supports this clone. The chain is built from TRBV6-6 and TRBJ2-7, with 7 positions matching TRBD1. Germline assignment: CDR1 MNHNY and CDR2 SVGAGI (reference sequence). The CDR3 runs to 16 residues. Trimming took 5 bases from V and 3 from J; bases not matched to a gene: 13. The CDR3 DNA is TGTGCCAGCAGTAAGATCAGGGGGACACTAATCTACGAGCAGTACTTC. This gives the protein CASSKIRGTLIYEQYF.

The rearrangement links TRBV18 to TRBJ2-1; a possible D gene is TRBD2 (6 bases). The CDR3 is 16 amino acids. V dropped 0 bases and J dropped 7 bases, with 16 bases sitting between them. Looked up from germline, CDR1 is KGHSH and CDR2 is LQKENI. The CDR3 region is CASSPPTRRFGNEQFF. In DNA, the CDR3 is TGTGCCAGCTCACCACCGACTAGGAGGTTTGGGAATGAGCAGTTCTTC.

This rearrangement joins TRBV7-2 to TRBJ2-3; perhaps TRBD2 as D (5 bases). Trimming shortened V by 6 bases and J by 2 bases, and 12 bases separated the two germline ends. CDR3 length: 14 amino acids. Germline assignment: CDR1 SGHTA and CDR2 FQGNSA. CDR3 DNA: TGTGCCAGCAGACACACTAGTCCCACAGATACGCAGTATTTT. This translates into CASRHTSPTDTQYF.

The chain joins TRBV29-1 to TRBJ2-7; D is ambiguous. V was shortened by 4 bases and J by 2 bases, with 9 bases between the two germline ends. Looked up from germline, CDR1 is SQVTM and CDR2 is ANQGSEA. The CDR3 runs 12 residues. The CDR3 reads CSVGPGPYEQYF. CDR3 nucleotides: TGCAGCGTTGGCCCAGGCCCCTACGAGCAGTACTTC.

The genes are TRBV19 and TRBJ1-5, with 7 bases matching TRBD1. CDR1 and CDR2 from the germline V gene are LNHDA and SQIVND (reference sequence). Trimming took 6 bases from V and 1 from J; bases not matched to a gene: 6. This CDR3 region has 15 residues. The CDR3: CASRATGMSNQPQHF. The CDR3 region has the DNA TGTGCCAGTAGGGCGACAGGGATGAGCAATCAGCCCCAGCATTTT.

The gene calls are TRBV2 and TRBJ2-1; tentative D call: TRBD2 (5 bases). Germline loops: CDR1 SNHLY, CDR2 FYNNEI. Trimming shortened V by 6 bases and J by 3 bases, and 9 bases separated the two germline ends. This CDR3 contains 13 residues. The CDR3 reads CASSLGDYNEQFF. The CDR3, as DNA: TGTGCCAGCAGCCTCGGGGACTACAATGAGCAGTTCTTC. Drawing the rest from reference TRBV2 and TRBJ2-1, the complete variable domain is EPEVTQTPSHQVTQMGQEVILRCVPISNHLYFYWYRQILGQKVEFLVSFYNNEISEKSEIFDDQFSVERPDGSNFTLKIRSTKLEDSAMYFCASSLGDYNEQFFGPGTRLTVL.

V gene TRBV2 combines with J gene TRBJ2-1; 13 nucleotides align to TRBD2. This CDR3 comprises 15 residues. Germline trimming cut 6 bases from V and 8 bases from J; bases unmatched to any gene: 7. Germline CDR1 is SNHLY and CDR2 is FYNNEI. The CDR3 spells CASRLAGGPNDEQFF. The CDR3 DNA is TGTGCCAGCAGACTAGCGGGAGGGCCTAACGATGAGCAGTTCTTC.

The chain combines TRBV2 with TRBJ2-7; no definite D call. V was cut by 3 bases and J by 5 bases, with 8 bases left in between. Germline lookup yields CDR1 SNHLY and CDR2 FYNNEI. The length of the CDR3 is 12 residues. CDR3 bases: TGTGCCAGCAGTGATGTTTTACACGAGCAGTACTTC. Amino acids: CASSDVLHEQYF.

CDR3 bases: TGCGCCAGCAGCCAAGTACGGACCATCTCTAGCGGAAGAACCTACGAGCAGTACTTC. Residues: CASSQVRTISSGRTYEQYF. The J gene is TRBJ2-7, the V gene TRBV4-1; 7 positions match TRBD2. The length of the CDR3 is 19 residues. Germline V CDR1 and CDR2: MGHRA, YSYEKL. After removal of 1 base from V and 2 bases from J, the junction contained 17 bases not matched to a gene.

This rearrangement joins TRBV7-2 to TRBJ2-6; D unresolved. The V and J ends lost 2 bases and 0 bases respectively, with 14 bases between them. Germline CDR1 and CDR2: SGHTA and FQGNSA. The CDR3 extends over 18 amino acids. CDR3 DNA sequence: TGTGCCAGCAGCTTATTCGCCCAGACCCACTCTGGGGCCAACGTCCTGACTTTC. Its translation: CASSLFAQTHSGANVLTF.

The chain combines TRBV2 with TRBJ1-2, with no clear D. CDR3 length: 13 residues. V gave up 2 bases and J gave up 8 bases, with 12 bases separating them. The germline V gene encodes CDR1 SNHLY and CDR2 FYNNEI. DNA for the CDR3: TGTGCCAGCAGTGAAATGGCGGCTAGCGGCTACACCTTC. Translation gives CASSEMAASGYTF.

The J gene is TRBJ2-5, the V gene TRBV10-3; D remains ambiguous. This CDR3 is built from 15 residues. Trimming shortened V by 0 bases and J by 7 bases, and 15 bases separated the two germline ends. The V gene's germline CDR1 is ENHRY and CDR2 SYGVKD. The CDR3 DNA follows: TGTGCCATCAGTGAGTCGAAGACGCAGGACGGGACCCAGTACTTC. Its translation is CAISESKTQDGTQYF.

The sample holds one count of this clone. This chain joins TRBV28 and TRBJ2-5; D may be TRBD2 (5 bases). With 2 bases removed from V and 1 base from J, the gap between germline ends came to 11 bases. This CDR3 comprises 15 residues. In germline, CDR1 is MDHEN, CDR2 SYDVKM. The CDR3 protein is CASSLAGNTQETQYF. CDR3 sequence (DNA): TGTGCCAGCAGTTTAGCGGGCAACACCCAAGAGACCCAGTACTTC.

This clone was observed a few times. The V call is TRBV25-1, the J call TRBJ2-2; D gene ambiguous. The CDR3 spans 15 residues. CDR1 is MGHDK, CDR2 SYGVNS, per germline. Trimming took 3 bases from V and 6 from J, leaving 14 bases between them. The CDR3 nucleotides read TGTGCCAGCAGTGATTTTCTCCGGGTCCCCGGGGAGCTGTTTTTT. This translates into CASSDFLRVPGELFF. Full variable domain (outside the CDR3, taken from reference TRBV25-1 and TRBJ2-2): EADIYQTPRYLVIGTGKKITLECSQTMGHDKMYWYQQDPGMELHLIHYSYGVNSTEKGDLSSESTVSRIRTEHFPLTLESARPSHTSQYLCASSDFLRVPGELFFGEGSRLTVL.

This chain links TRBV5-1 with TRBJ2-1, with D perhaps TRBD2 (6 bases). CDR3 size: 12 residues. The germline V gene encodes CDR1 SGHRS and CDR2 YFSETQ. Trimming took off 3 bases at V and 9 bases at J, with 10 bases between the two ends. CDR3 loop: CASSSRRGEQFF. CDR3 coding DNA: TGCGCCAGCAGCTCGAGGAGGGGTGAGCAGTTCTTC.

CDR3 bases: TGTGCCAGCAGTTTTTATGATCGGGGACTAGCGGGATCCAATGAGCAGTTCTTC. It codes for CASSFYDRGLAGSNEQFF. This sequence joins TRBV28 and TRBJ2-1, with 13 bases lining up with TRBD2. Trimming removed 3 bases from V and 6 bases from J; junction bases left unmatched: 11. The CDR3 is 18 amino acids. Germline V CDR1 and CDR2: MDHEN, SYDVKM.